The clone carrying this T cell receptor (beta chain) occurred a few times. The germline V gene encodes CDR1 SGHRS and CDR2 YFSETQ. The V segment lost 3 bases and the J segment 8 bases; nucleotides outside the gene matches: 13. This CDR3 spans 16 amino acids. This entry is derived from a study of T-cell memory formation after mild COVID-19. TCRdb re-called the 5' RACE reads through MiXCR, storing one row per CDR3 protein. Altogether about 310,000 distinct CDR3 sequences are present, less than 20% being singletons, with the ten largest covering around 21%. V and J are TRBV5-1 and TRBJ2-1, with 8 bases lining up with TRBD1. The origin of this receptor is a young man who had mild COVID-19 (a few samples of this study predate the infection). Cell type and time point are not known. The sample was PBMCs or a T cell subset sorted from them (not recorded which). Here the CDR3 reads CASSSGTGHKSDEQFF. CDR3 DNA: TGCGCCAGCAGCTCAGGGACAGGCCATAAATCGGATGAGCAGTTCTTC.